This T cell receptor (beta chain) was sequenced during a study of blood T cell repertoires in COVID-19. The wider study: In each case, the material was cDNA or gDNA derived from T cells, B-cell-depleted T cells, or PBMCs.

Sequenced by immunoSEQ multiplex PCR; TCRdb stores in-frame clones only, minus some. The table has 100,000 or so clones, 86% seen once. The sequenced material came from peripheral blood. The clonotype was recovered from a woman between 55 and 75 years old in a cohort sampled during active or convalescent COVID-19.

This CDR3 is CASLASGRGNEQFF. CDR3 nucleotides: TGTGCCAGTCTAGCTAGCGGGAGGGGCAATGAGCAGTTCTTC. This chain uses TRBV6-5 with TRBJ2-1; 12 positions match TRBD2. The CDR3 loop spans 14 amino acids. With V trimmed by 9 bases and J by 6 bases, 6 bases remained unmatched. CDR1 MNHEY and CDR2 SVGAGI come from the germline V gene.